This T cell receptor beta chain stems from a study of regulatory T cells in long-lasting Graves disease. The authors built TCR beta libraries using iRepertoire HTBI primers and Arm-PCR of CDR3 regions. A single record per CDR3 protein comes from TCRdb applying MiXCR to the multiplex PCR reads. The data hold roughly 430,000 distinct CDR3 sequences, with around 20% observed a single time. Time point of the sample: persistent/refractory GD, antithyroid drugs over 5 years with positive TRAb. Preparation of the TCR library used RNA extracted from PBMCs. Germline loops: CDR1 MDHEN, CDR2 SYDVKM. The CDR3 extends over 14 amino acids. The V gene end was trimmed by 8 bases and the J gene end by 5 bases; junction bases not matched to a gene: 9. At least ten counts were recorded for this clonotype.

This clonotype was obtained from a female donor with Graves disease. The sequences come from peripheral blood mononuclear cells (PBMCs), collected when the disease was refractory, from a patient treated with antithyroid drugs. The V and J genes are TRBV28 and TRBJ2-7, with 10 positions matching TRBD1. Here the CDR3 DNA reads TGTGCCAGCCGGCCCGGGACAGGGGTCAACGAGCAGTACTTC. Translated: CASRPGTGVNEQYF.